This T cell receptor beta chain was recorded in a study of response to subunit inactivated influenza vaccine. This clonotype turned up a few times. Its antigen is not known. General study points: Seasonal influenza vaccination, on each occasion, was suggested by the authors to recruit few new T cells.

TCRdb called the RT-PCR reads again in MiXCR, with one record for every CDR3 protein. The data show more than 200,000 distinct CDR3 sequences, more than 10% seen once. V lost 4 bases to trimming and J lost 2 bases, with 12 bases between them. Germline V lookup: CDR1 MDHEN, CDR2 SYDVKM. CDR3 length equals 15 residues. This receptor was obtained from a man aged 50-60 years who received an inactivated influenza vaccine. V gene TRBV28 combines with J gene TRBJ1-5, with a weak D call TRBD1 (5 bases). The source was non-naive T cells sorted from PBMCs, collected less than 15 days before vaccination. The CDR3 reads CASSYRGVGNQPQHF. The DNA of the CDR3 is TGTGCCAGCAGTTATAGGGGTGTCGGCAATCAGCCCCAGCATTTT.